This TCR beta chain was sequenced for a study of blood T cell repertoires in COVID-19. Study context: Samples representing acute and convalescent COVID-19 were sourced from the United States, Italy and Spain. Nucleic acid was either cDNA or gDNA, and it came from T cells, B-cell-depleted T cells, or PBMCs.

Original processing notes: Estimation of nucleated cell counts relied on the amplification of reference gene primers. The table came from immunoSEQ multiplex PCR; TCRdb's copy has only in-frame clones and leaves some out. The V and J calls and clone size are taken from that table; D and trimming were inferred from the DNA. The sample lists approximately 98,000 clones; 82% were seen once. Germline V CDR1 and CDR2: KGHSH, LQKENI. Trimming cost V 3 bases and J 5 bases; bases outside gene matches: 8. The CDR3 consists of 15 residues. This TCR came from an older man with acute or convalescent COVID-19. The chain has TRBV18 and TRBJ1-1; 8 nucleotides line up with TRBD1. The material sequenced was peripheral blood. The CDR3 spells CASSPPDRGETEAFF. In nucleotides, the CDR3 is TGTGCCAGCTCACCCCCAGACAGGGGTGAAACTGAAGCTTTCTTT.